This TCR beta chain was obtained from a study of blood T cell repertoires in COVID-19. Across the study: The cDNA or gDNA used as material had been derived from T cells, B-cell-depleted T cells, or PBMCs.

Germline V CDR1 and CDR2: SGHNT, YYREEE (reference sequence). The CDR3 sequence is 13 residues long. Trimming took 5 bases from V and 11 from J, leaving 20 bases between them. Produced via immunoSEQ multiplex PCR; TCRdb's table is partial and in-frame only. Of around 200,000 clones in the sample, approximately 84% were seen once. Allocation to cohorts depended on clinical history reported by the participants. Symptom resolution, clearance, or two negative PCRs marked the recovered donors of Cohort 3. Material for sequencing was PBMCs or T cells enriched from blood (not recorded which). The sequence came from a woman between 25 and 40 years old who had recovered from COVID-19. This chain connects TRBV5-4 to TRBJ2-7; the D gene is possibly TRBD1 (6 bases). Written as DNA, the CDR3 is TGTGCCAGCAGATCCGGGACACCCTCTATGGAGTACTTC. This sequence encodes CASRSGTPSMEYF.